This TCR beta chain is from a study of sequential checkpoint blockade in melanoma. The overall study: Patients were randomized 1:1 to nivolumab-then-ipilimumab or ipilimumab-then-nivolumab first-line.

Treatment denoted: randomized to nivolumab then ipilimumab (arm A) or the reverse (arm B). DNA-damaging chemotherapy had not been given to any patient beforehand. From thawed PBMCs, live CD3+CD8+ cells negative for CD19 and CD56 were sorted. Sequencing used immunoSEQ multiplex PCR; TCRdb keeps in-frame clones, though not all of them. The sample holds 25,000 to 30,000 clones; approximately 75% are singletons and the top ten take 13%. CDR3 length equals 13 residues. V lost 4 bases and J 7 bases, leaving 14 bases between the germline ends. Germline loops: CDR1 SGHTA, CDR2 FQGNSA. The material was CD8+ T cells sorted from blood (inferred from file names), obtained from a patient given nivolumab and ipilimumab in sequence. V is TRBV7-2 and J is TRBJ2-7, with a tentative D call TRBD1 (6 bases). This clonotype originated in a human donor with melanoma. This CDR3 is CASSWGLGDEQYF. The CDR3, as DNA: TGTGCCAGCAGCTGGGGGCTAGGGGATGAGCAGTACTTC.